What follows are 22 T cell receptor beta chains derived from one specimen sequenced in a study of vaccination and CD4 T cells after COVID-19. Their antigens are not known. Treatment described: approximately 9-day PBMC culture with coronavirus spike peptide pools or control peptides (ViraFEST assay). The assay that was used to sequence DNA from cultured CD4+ T cells was the Oncomine TCR Beta short-read assay. TCRdb re-called the PCR reads with MiXCR, one entry per CDR3 protein. The table has over 15,000 distinct CDR3 sequences, around 45% seen once; the top ten hold approximately 6.1%. Sequencing was performed on CD4+ T cells from blood, cultured in vitro, taken after SARS-CoV-2 vaccination. These receptors all come from a human donor who had recovered from COVID-19.

This clonotype was seen a single time. The V call is TRBV6-1, the J call TRBJ1-2; 8 nucleotides line up with TRBD1. The germline V gene has CDR1 MNHNS and CDR2 SASEGT. The CDR3 runs 15 residues. V shed 1 base and J 4 bases; nucleotides not matched to a gene: 5. The CDR3 here is CASSEDGGTGYGYTF. The CDR3 DNA follows: TGTGCCAGCAGTGAAGACGGGGGGACAGGCTATGGCTACACCTTC.

The chain is built from TRBV20-1 and TRBJ2-1; TRBD2 aligns across 9 bases. V lost 5 bases, J lost 5 bases, and 4 bases stayed unmatched. CDR3 size: 13 residues. Germline CDR1 reads DFQATT; CDR2 reads SNEGSKA (reference sequence). CDR3: CSAWIAGDNEQFF. DNA for the CDR3: TGCAGTGCTTGGATAGCGGGAGACAATGAGCAGTTCTTC.

The gene calls are TRBV15 and TRBJ1-1; perhaps TRBD1 as D (6 bases). The CDR3 contains 15 residues. V was cut by 4 bases and J by 2 bases, with 14 bases left in between. CDR1 LNHNV and CDR2 YYDKDF come from the germline V gene (reference sequence). The CDR3 nucleotides are TGTGCCACCAGCAAGGCAGGGGCCCAAAACACTGAAGCTTTCTTT. Amino acids: CATSKAGAQNTEAFF.

The J gene is TRBJ2-5, the V gene TRBV15; weak D call: TRBD1 (6 bases). Per germline, CDR1 LNHNV and CDR2 YYDKDF (reference sequence). The V end was cut by 1 base, the J end by 5 bases, with 8 bases between. The length of the CDR3 is 13 residues. The chain's CDR3 is CATSRGGRETQYF. CDR3 coding DNA: TGTGCCACCAGCAGAGGGGGGCGCGAGACCCAGTACTTC.

This clonotype was seen a few times. The rearrangement joins TRBV20-1 to TRBJ2-1; 12 bases fit TRBD2. Trimming took 6 bases from V and 6 from J; bases not matched to a gene: 6. CDR1 DFQATT and CDR2 SNEGSKA come from the germline V gene (reference sequence). The CDR3 is 14 amino acids. In DNA form, the CDR3 reads TGCAGTGCAGCCCTAGCGGGAGGGCCCAATGAGCAGTTCTTC. Translating gives CSAALAGGPNEQFF.

This clonotype was found a few times. The V call is TRBV7-8, the J call TRBJ1-1; the D gene is possibly TRBD1 (5 bases). The germline CDR1 and CDR2 sequences are SGHVS and FQNEAQ. CDR3 size: 14 residues. Trimming cost V 5 bases and J 0 bases, with 10 bases left between them. The CDR3, as DNA: TGTGCCAGCAGCGGACAAATCATGAACACTGAAGCTTTCTTT. This gives the protein CASSGQIMNTEAFF.

This clonotype was detected only a few times. The V gene is TRBV4-1, the J gene TRBJ2-3, with 9 bases matching TRBD2. Germline CDR1 and CDR2: MGHRA and YSYEKL. The CDR3 has 15 amino acids. V trimming: 0 bases; J trimming: 6 bases; junction bases outside the gene matches: 4. The CDR3 loop reads CASSQERGGADTQYF. The CDR3 bases are TGCGCCAGCAGCCAAGAGCGGGGGGGGGCGGATACGCAGTATTTT.

V is TRBV20-1 and J is TRBJ2-3; no firm D call. The CDR3 consists of 15 residues. CDR1 and CDR2 from the germline V gene are DFQATT and SNEGSKA (reference sequence). The V end lost 3 bases, the J end lost 6 bases, and 19 bases lay between the germline ends. CDR3 loop: CSASVSGGWSDTQYF. The CDR3 coding sequence is TGCAGTGCTAGTGTTTCGGGCGGTTGGAGTGATACGCAGTATTTT.

In this sample, this clonotype turned up a few times. CDR3 nucleotide sequence: TGTGCCAGCAGCTTAGAAGCCGTGAACACTGAAGCTTTCTTT. This translates into CASSLEAVNTEAFF. J is TRBJ1-1 and V is TRBV7-2; no clear D. The CDR3 consists of 14 residues. CDR1 is SGHTA and CDR2 is FQGNSA in the germline V gene. Trimming shortened V by 1 base and J by 0 bases, and 6 bases separated the two germline ends.

This clonotype was seen a few times. The V and J genes are TRBV7-7 and TRBJ2-7, with 8 bases aligning to TRBD1. Germline-derived CDR1 and CDR2 are SSHAT and FNYEAQ (reference sequence). J was trimmed by 6 bases and V by 1 base; bases with no gene match: 5. The CDR3 is made up of 14 amino acids. CDR3 sequence reads: CASSLGTGPFEQYF. In nucleotides, the CDR3 is TGTGCCAGCAGCTTAGGGACAGGGCCATTCGAGCAGTACTTC. The full variable domain, with the rest looked up from reference TRBV7-7 and TRBJ2-7, is GAGVSQSPRYKVTKRGQDVTLRCDPISSHATLYWYQQALGQGPEFLTYFNYEAQPDKSGLPSDRFSAERPEGSISTLTIQRTEQRDSAMYRCASSLGTGPFEQYFGPGTRLTVT.

V usage is TRBV18 and J usage is TRBJ1-1, with TRBD1 matching over 7 bases. The CDR3 runs to 16 residues. Germline assignment: CDR1 KGHSH and CDR2 LQKENI. After removal of 3 bases from V and 1 base from J, the junction contained 8 bases not matched to a gene. This CDR3 reads CASSPRQGGGNTEAFF. CDR3 sequence (DNA): TGTGCCAGCTCACCGAGACAGGGAGGGGGGAACACTGAAGCTTTCTTT.

The rearrangement links TRBV20-1 to TRBJ2-3, with D perhaps matching TRBD1 (6 bases). The germline V gene has CDR1 DFQATT and CDR2 SNEGSKA (reference sequence). The V end was cut by 7 bases, the J end by 7 bases, with 21 bases between. This CDR3 region has 14 residues. Written as DNA, the CDR3 is TGCAGTGGCCCCGGGACACTCCGTGAGCATACGCAGTATTTT. Protein: CSGPGTLREHTQYF.

CDR3 sequence (DNA): TGTACCACCGGACGTTTCAATCAGCCCCAGCATTTT. This encodes CTTGRFNQPQHF. This rearrangement joins TRBV27 to TRBJ1-5; D unclear. Germline V lookup: CDR1 MNHEY, CDR2 SMNVEV (reference sequence). The CDR3 totals 12 residues.

The gene calls are TRBV4-1 and TRBJ2-7; D remains ambiguous. The CDR3 runs 13 residues. Per germline, CDR1 MGHRA and CDR2 YSYEKL. V was shortened by 1 base and J by 2 bases, with 6 bases between the two germline ends. CDR3 amino acids: CASSQASTYEQYF. The CDR3 nucleotides are TGCGCCAGCAGCCAAGCCTCGACCTACGAGCAGTACTTC.

A few counts support this clonotype. This sequence joins TRBV29-1 and TRBJ2-7; tentatively, D is TRBD1 or TRBD2 (5 bases each). In germline, CDR1 is SQVTM, CDR2 ANQGSEA. The CDR3 spans 16 residues. Trimming shortened V by 6 bases and J by 0 bases, and 21 bases separated the two germline ends. CDR3 loop: CSVSGPPTSGSYEQYF. CDR3 nucleotide sequence: TGCAGCGTCTCGGGACCGCCGACCTCGGGCTCCTACGAGCAGTACTTC.

This clonotype occurred a few times. The CDR3 here is CASSDSTGPDTQYF. The CDR3, as DNA: TGTGCCAGCAGTGACTCGACAGGGCCAGATACGCAGTATTTT. This chain links TRBV6-4 with TRBJ2-3, with 7 bases fitting TRBD1. Trimming took 0 bases from V and 4 from J; bases not matched to a gene: 1. CDR1 and CDR2 from the germline V gene are MRHNA and SNTAGT. This CDR3 region has 14 residues.

The chain couples TRBV6-1 to TRBJ2-3, with 8 positions matching TRBD2. Germline V lookup: CDR1 MNHNS, CDR2 SASEGT. The CDR3 sequence is 14 residues long. After removal of 3 bases from V and 4 bases from J, the junction contained 3 bases not matched to a gene. The CDR3 coding sequence is TGTGCCAGCAGTGAGCGGGGGGCCCCAGATACGCAGTATTTT. This sequence encodes CASSERGAPDTQYF.

This sequence joins TRBV10-3 and TRBJ2-7, with TRBD2 matching 7 bases. The CDR3 extends over 17 amino acids. Germline CDR1 is ENHRY and CDR2 is SYGVKD. The V gene end was trimmed by 0 bases and the J gene end by 0 bases; junction bases not matched to a gene: 8. This CDR3 reads CAISESKAGSHSYEQYF. The CDR3 DNA reads as TGTGCCATCAGTGAGTCGAAAGCGGGGTCCCACTCCTACGAGCAGTACTTC.

The sample holds a few counts of this clonotype. The chain combines TRBV7-9 with TRBJ2-1; 12 bases agree with TRBD2. Trimming removed 3 bases from V and 7 bases from J; junction bases left unmatched: 13. The CDR3 spans 18 residues. The V gene's germline CDR1 is SEHNR and CDR2 FQNEAQ (reference sequence). CDR3 region: CASSFPPRLAGVSNEQFF. The CDR3 bases are TGTGCCAGCAGCTTTCCCCCAAGACTAGCGGGAGTATCGAATGAGCAGTTCTTC.

This clonotype was counted a few times. V is TRBV7-2 and J is TRBJ2-5; D remains unclear. Germline V lookup: CDR1 SGHTA, CDR2 FQGNSA. Trimming cost V 2 bases and J 0 bases, with 10 bases left between them. The CDR3 sequence is 15 residues long. CDR3 in DNA: TGTGCCAGCAGCTTAACGTCAGTAAACCAAGAGACCCAGTACTTC. Translation gives CASSLTSVNQETQYF.

Relative to its sample, this clonotype is medium-sized. J is TRBJ2-7 and V is TRBV24-1, with D perhaps matching TRBD2 (6 bases). The CDR3 spans 15 residues. V lost 4 bases and J 3 bases, leaving 15 bases between the germline ends. Germline-derived CDR1 and CDR2 are KGHDR and SFDVKD. The CDR3 nucleotides read TGTGCCACCAGTGAGAGTCATGGGGGGAACTACGAGCAGTACTTC. This encodes CATSESHGGNYEQYF.

The chain employs TRBV20-1 and TRBJ1-6; 10 bases line up with TRBD1. The CDR3 extends over 13 amino acids. CDR1 is DFQATT, CDR2 SNEGSKA, per germline (reference sequence). J was trimmed by 11 bases and V by 4 bases; bases with no gene match: 5. CDR3 coding DNA: TGCAGTGCTATGCGGACAGGGGGACCACCCCTCCACTTT. It yields the protein CSAMRTGGPPLHF.